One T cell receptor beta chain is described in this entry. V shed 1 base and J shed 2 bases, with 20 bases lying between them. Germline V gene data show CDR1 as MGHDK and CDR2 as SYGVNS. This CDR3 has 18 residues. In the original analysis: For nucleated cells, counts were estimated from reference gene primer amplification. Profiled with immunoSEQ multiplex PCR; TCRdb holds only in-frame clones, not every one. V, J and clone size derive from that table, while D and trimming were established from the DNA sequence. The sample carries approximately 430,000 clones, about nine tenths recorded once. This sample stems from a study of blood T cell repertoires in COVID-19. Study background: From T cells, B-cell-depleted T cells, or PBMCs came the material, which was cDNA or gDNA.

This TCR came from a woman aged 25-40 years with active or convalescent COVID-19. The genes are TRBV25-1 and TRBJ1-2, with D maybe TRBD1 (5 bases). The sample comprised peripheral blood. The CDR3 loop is CASSEFAQAGLKNYGYTF. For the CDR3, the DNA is TGTGCCAGCAGTGAATTCGCCCAGGCAGGGCTAAAGAACTATGGCTACACCTTC.